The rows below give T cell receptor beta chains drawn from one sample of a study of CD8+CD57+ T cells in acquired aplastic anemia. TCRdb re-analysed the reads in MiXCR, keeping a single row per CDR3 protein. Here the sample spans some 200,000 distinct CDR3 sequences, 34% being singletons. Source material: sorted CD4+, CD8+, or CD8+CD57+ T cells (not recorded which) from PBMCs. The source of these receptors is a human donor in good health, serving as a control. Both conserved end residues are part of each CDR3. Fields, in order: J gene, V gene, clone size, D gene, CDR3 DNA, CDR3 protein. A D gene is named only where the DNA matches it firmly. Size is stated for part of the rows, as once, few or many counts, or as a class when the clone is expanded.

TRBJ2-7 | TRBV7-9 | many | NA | TGTGCCAGCAGCCCCCAGGACTACGAGCAGTACTTC | CASSPQDYEQYF
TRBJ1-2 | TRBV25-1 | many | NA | TGTGCCAGCAGTGAAAGGGCAGGGTCGGTCTATGGCTACACCTTC | CASSERAGSVYGYTF
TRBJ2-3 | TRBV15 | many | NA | TGTGCCACCAGCAGAGCCCCTGTACTCACAGATACGCAGTATTTT | CATSRAPVLTDTQYF
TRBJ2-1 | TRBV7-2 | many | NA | TGTGCCAGCAGCTTAAACGGGTTCAATGAGCAGTTCTTC | CASSLNGFNEQFF
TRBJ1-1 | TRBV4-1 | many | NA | TGCGCCAGCAGCCGAGGGGAGGGAGCGAACACTGAAGCTTTCTTT | CASSRGEGANTEAFF
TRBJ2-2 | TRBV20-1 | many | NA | TGCAGTGCTAGAGATCCCATAGTCGGCGGGGAGCTGTTTTTT | CSARDPIVGGELFF
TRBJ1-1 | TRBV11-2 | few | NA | TGTGCCAGCAGACCCCCACGACAGGCCTCGAAGAACACTGAAGCTTTCTTT | CASRPPRQASKNTEAFF
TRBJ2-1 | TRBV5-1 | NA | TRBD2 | TGCGCCAGCAGCTTGGTAGTAGCGGGGATAGACAATGAGCAGTTCTTC | CASSLVVAGIDNEQFF
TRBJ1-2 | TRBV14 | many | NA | TGTGCCAGCAGCCAAGATATCTCGGTGCTCACCCCCTATGGCTACACCTTC | CASSQDISVLTPYGYTF
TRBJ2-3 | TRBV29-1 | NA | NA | TGCAGCCTCCTTGGGGACATGGGAGCAGATACGCAGTATTTT | CSLLGDMGADTQYF
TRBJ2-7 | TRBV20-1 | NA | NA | TGCAGTGCTAACGATCCGATAGGACCATCCTACGAGCAGTACTTC | CSANDPIGPSYEQYF
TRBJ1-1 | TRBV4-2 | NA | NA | TGTGCCAGCAGCCCAGCGGGGGGGAGGAACACTGAAGCTTTCTTT | CASSPAGGRNTEAFF
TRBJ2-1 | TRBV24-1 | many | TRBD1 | TGTGCCACGTCTACAGGGGGCACGAACAATGAGCAGTTCTTC | CATSTGGTNNEQFF
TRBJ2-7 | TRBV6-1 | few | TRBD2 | TGTGCCAGCACCCGACTAGCGGGAGGGATAAACTACGAGCAGTACTTC | CASTRLAGGINYEQYF
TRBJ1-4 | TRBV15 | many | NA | TGTGCCACCAGCAGGGGATCGGGGAAGGGTGCTAATGAAAAACTGTTTTTT | CATSRGSGKGANEKLFF
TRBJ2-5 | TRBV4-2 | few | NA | TGTGCCAGCAGCCCGCCCTATCCACTGGGTCAGAGTCAAGAGACCCAGTACTTC | CASSPPYPLGQSQETQYF
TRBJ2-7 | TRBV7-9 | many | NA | TGTGCCATCCTGGTCGGCACCTGGACAGCCTACGAGCAGTACTTC | CAILVGTWTAYEQYF
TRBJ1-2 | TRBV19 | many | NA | TGTGCCAGTAAACGGGTATTTGGCTATGGCTACACCTTC | CASKRVFGYGYTF
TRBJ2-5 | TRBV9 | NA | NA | TGTGCCAGCAGGGAAGGGGACTTCCAAGAGACCCAGTACTTC | CASREGDFQETQYF
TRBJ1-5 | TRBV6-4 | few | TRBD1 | TGTGCCAGCAGTGACATGACAGGGGGCAGCAATCAGCCCCAGCATTTT | CASSDMTGGSNQPQHF
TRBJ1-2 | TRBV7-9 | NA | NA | TGTGCCAGCAGCCCGCCGGGGCTCTATGGCTACACCTTC | CASSPPGLYGYTF
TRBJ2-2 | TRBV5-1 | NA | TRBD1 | TGCGCCAGCAGCCTACAGGGGTCGGACGGGGAGCTGTTTTTT | CASSLQGSDGELFF
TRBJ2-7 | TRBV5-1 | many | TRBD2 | TGCGCCAGCAGGCGGCTAGCGGAGAGCTCCTACGAGCAGTACTTC | CASRRLAESSYEQYF
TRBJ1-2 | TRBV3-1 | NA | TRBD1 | TGTGCCAGCAGCCACGGAGGGGCGGGACAGGGTCCGGGCTACACCTTC | CASSHGGAGQGPGYTF
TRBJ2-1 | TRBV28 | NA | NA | TGTGCCAGCAGTTCCCTTGGCACGAGCTCCTACAATGAGCAGTTCTTC | CASSSLGTSSYNEQFF
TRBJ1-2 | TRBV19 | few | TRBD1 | TGTGCCAGACTCCGGGACAGCTATGGCTACACCTTC | CARLRDSYGYTF
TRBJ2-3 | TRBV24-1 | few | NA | TGTGCCACCAGTGACAAAACAGGGTTCGGTACGCAGTATTTT | CATSDKTGFGTQYF
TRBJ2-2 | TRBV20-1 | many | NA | TGCAGTGCTAGAGATTTCACCTCAGGGGAGCTGTTTTTT | CSARDFTSGELFF
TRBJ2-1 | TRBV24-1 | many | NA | TGTGCCACCAGTGATTCTGGAATAGCGAAAGCCTACAATGAGCAGTTCTTC | CATSDSGIAKAYNEQFF
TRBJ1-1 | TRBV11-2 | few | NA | TGTGCCAGCAGCTTAGGCAGGGATAGCACTGAAGCTTTCTTT | CASSLGRDSTEAFF